This T cell receptor (beta chain) was sequenced for a study of blood T cells in healthy people across ages. This clonotype was counted a few times. The germline V and J ends were trimmed by 6 bases and 5 bases, with 19 bases remaining between them. CDR3 length equals 14 residues. Looked up from germline, CDR1 is SQVTM and CDR2 is ANQGSEA. For the second PCR, which ran for about 7 to 11 cycles, a sample-barcoded 5' primer and a J-beta primer mix were used. TCRdb re-derived calls from the 5' RACE reads in MiXCR, one entry per CDR3 protein. This sample yields 850,000 to 1,000,000 distinct CDR3 sequences, of which 51% are seen a single time; roughly 23% belongs to the top ten.

The source is a woman aged 55-70 years in good health. Sequencing was done on a sample of blood. The genes are TRBV29-1 and TRBJ2-5, with D tentatively TRBD1 (6 bases). Here the CDR3 DNA reads TGCAGCGTCATGCAGAGGAGAGGACAGGAGACCCAGTACTTC. It codes for CSVMQRRGQETQYF.